What follows describes a single T cell receptor beta chain. Random hexamers were used to reverse transcribe an amount of about 0.5 to 1 ug RNA. immunoSEQ multiplex PCR amplified TCR beta CDR3 across 54 Vbeta, 13 Jbeta. TCRdb reprocessed the immunoSEQ multiplex PCR reads with MiXCR, giving one entry per CDR3 protein. The data contain about 200,000 distinct CDR3 sequences, 80% to 95% of them singletons. The multiple sclerosis controls consisted of treatment-naive patients with relapsing-remitting disease, either stable or active. Both CD4+ and CD8+ T cells were negatively isolated, and TEMRA cells underwent FACS enrichment. The sample is drawn from a study of CD8 T cells in Susac syndrome. The CDR3 contains 17 residues. From germline, CDR1 is DFQATT and CDR2 SNEGSKA (reference sequence). J was trimmed by 0 bases and V by 7 bases; bases with no gene match: 17.

The material sequenced was CD8+ T cells from PBMCs. The receptor comes from a human donor with multiple sclerosis. The V call is TRBV20-1, the J call TRBJ2-7, with 8 bases aligning to TRBD1. The CDR3 DNA is TGCAGTGACGCGGGCGGGACAGGTTCCGGGTACTCCTACGAGCAGTACTTC. Its protein product is CSDAGGTGSGYSYEQYF.